A selection of T cell receptor beta chains follows, all from one sample in a study of blood T cell repertoires in COVID-19. TCRdb's copy holds only in-frame clones and misses some; the assay was immunoSEQ multiplex PCR. The sample includes approximately 180,000 clones, about 85% seen only once; the top ten take roughly 21%. Sequencing input: peripheral blood. The receptors here all came from a man aged 55-75 years with active or convalescent COVID-19. CDR3s include the opening cysteine and the closing phenylalanine or tryptophan. Fields, in order: D gene, J gene, clone size, V gene, CDR3 protein, CDR3 DNA. A D gene is named only where the DNA matches it firmly. Expanded clones are given a class, and other clones once, few, many or no size at all.

>TRBD2|TRBJ2-5|NA|TRBV3-1/TRBV3-2
CASSQELGLQETQYF
TGTGCCAGCAGCCAAGAGCTGGGACTACAAGAGACCCAGTACTTC
>NA|TRBJ1-3|NA|TRBV15
CATSRRQASSGNTIYF
TGTGCCACCAGCAGAAGACAGGCCAGCTCTGGAAACACCATATATTTT
>NA|TRBJ2-3|few|TRBV18
CASSPGWGGTDTQYF
TGTGCCAGCTCACCAGGCTGGGGCGGCACAGATACGCAGTATTTT
>TRBD2|TRBJ2-1|NA|TRBV5-1
CASNTNPSGGYNEQFF
TGCGCCAGCAACACCAATCCTAGCGGGGGCTACAATGAGCAGTTCTTC
>TRBD1|TRBJ1-2|NA|TRBV7-3
CASSLIAQDGTAYGYTF
TGTGCCAGCAGCTTAATCGCACAGGATGGGACAGCTTATGGCTACACCTTC
>NA|TRBJ1-6|NA|TRBV4-1
CASSRIEGRNSPLHF
TGCGCCAGCAGCCGCATAGAGGGAAGGAATTCACCCCTCCACTTT
>TRBD1|TRBJ2-3|NA|TRBV5-1
CASSLADRGEADTQYF
TGCGCCAGCAGCTTGGCCGACAGGGGAGAAGCGGATACGCAGTATTTT
>NA|TRBJ1-2|NA|TRBV6-1
CASSEGGSGYGYTF
TGTGCCAGCAGTGAAGGGGGCTCGGGCTATGGCTACACCTTC
>TRBD2|TRBJ2-1|NA|TRBV6-6
CASSSPLAGIYNEQFF
TGTGCCAGCAGTTCCCCCCTAGCGGGAATATACAATGAGCAGTTCTTC
>TRBD1|TRBJ2-3|NA|TRBV6-5
CASRTGGTDTQYF
TGTGCCAGCAGGACAGGGGGCACAGATACGCAGTATTTT
>TRBD2|TRBJ2-3|NA|TRBV11-2
CASSLGRGLARPDTQYF
TGTGCCAGCAGCCTAGGTCGAGGACTAGCGAGGCCAGATACGCAGTATTTT
>NA|TRBJ2-5|NA|TRBV9
CASSVESSAYQETQYF
TGTGCCAGCAGCGTAGAAAGTAGCGCGTACCAAGAGACCCAGTACTTC
>NA|TRBJ2-1|NA|TRBV27
CASSPLSFNEQFF
TGTGCCAGCAGCCCCCTGAGTTTCAATGAGCAGTTCTTC
>TRBD1|TRBJ1-6|NA|TRBV4-1
CASSHASGQGFHNSPLHF
TGCGCCAGCAGCCATGCCTCGGGACAGGGTTTCCATAATTCACCCCTCCACTTT
>NA|TRBJ1-3|NA|TRBV7-9
CASSTTGSSGNTIYF
TGTGCCAGCAGCACCACAGGCAGCTCTGGAAACACCATATATTTT
>NA|TRBJ2-2|NA|TRBV7-2
CASSYRQSTGELFF
TGTGCCAGCAGCTACCGACAGAGCACCGGGGAGCTGTTTTTT
>NA|TRBJ1-6|once|TRBV7-2
CASSLVSRRDNSPLHF
TGTGCCAGCAGCTTAGTATCCCGGAGAGATAATTCACCCCTCCACTTT
>TRBD1|TRBJ2-2|NA|TRBV7-3
CASRKGQGAGGELFF
TGTGCCAGCAGGAAGGGACAGGGGGCCGGCGGGGAGCTGTTTTTT
>NA|TRBJ1-4|once|TRBV10-2
CASTSDRNNEKLFF
TGCGCCAGCACTTCCGACAGGAATAATGAAAAACTGTTTTTT
>NA|TRBJ1-6|NA|TRBV6-4
CASSDSRDSPLHF
TGTGCCAGCAGTGACTCCCGAGATTCACCCCTCCACTTT
>NA|TRBJ2-3|few|TRBV27
CASSLLGHTTDTQYF
TGTGCCAGCAGTTTATTGGGACATACCACAGATACGCAGTATTTT
>NA|TRBJ1-1|NA|TRBV6-5
CASSRPDSDAFF
TGTGCCAGCAGTCGACCTGACAGTGACGCTTTCTTT
>NA|TRBJ2-3|NA|TRBV5-1
CASSLDRFGDTQYF
TGCGCCAGCAGCTTGGACAGGTTTGGGGATACGCAGTATTTT
>TRBD1|TRBJ2-7|once|TRBV5-1
CASSPWTGGEQYF
TGCGCCAGCAGCCCCTGGACAGGGGGCGAGCAGTACTTC
>TRBD1|TRBJ1-1|few|TRBV10-1
CASQQGMNTEAFF
TGCGCCAGCCAACAGGGGATGAACACTGAAGCTTTCTTT
>TRBD2|TRBJ2-5|NA|TRBV18
CASSPPTGLAGDAGKTQYF
TGTGCCAGCTCACCGCCTACGGGACTAGCGGGGGATGCGGGAAAGACCCAGTACTTC
>NA|TRBJ1-5|once|TRBV27
CASSLSGGNQPQHF
TGTGCCAGCAGTTTATCAGGGGGCAATCAGCCCCAGCATTTT
>TRBD1|TRBJ2-3|NA|TRBV11-2
CASSLGTGGLSTDTQYF
TGTGCCAGCAGCCTCGGGACAGGGGGCCTAAGCACAGATACGCAGTATTTT
>TRBD2|TRBJ2-1|NA|TRBV3-1/TRBV3-2
CASSQGRGGRWQFF
TGTGCCAGCAGCCAAGGGCGGGGGGGCCGGTGGCAGTTCTTC
>NA|TRBJ1-5|NA|TRBV4-1
CASSPGRGVSQPQHF
TGCGCCAGCAGCCCGGGTCGGGGAGTCAGTCAGCCCCAGCATTTT